This TCR beta chain is from a study of blood T cell repertoires in COVID-19. The V and J ends lost 0 bases and 5 bases respectively, with 7 bases between them. The germline gives CDR1 LNHDA, CDR2 SQIVND (reference sequence). The CDR3 covers 13 residues. How the authors handled the data: Reference gene primer amplification in the assay estimated nucleated cell counts. The repertoire was sequenced with immunoSEQ multiplex PCR; TCRdb's copy has only in-frame clones and lacks some. V and J calls and clone size come straight from that table; D and trimming were deduced from the DNA. The data contain around 400,000 clones, roughly four fifths of them singletons. Those who participated ranged in age from roughly 18 to 100 years and resided in roughly 26 US areas. Two negative PCRs, clearance, or symptom resolution were required of recovered Cohort 3 donors. In its sample, this clone was seen many times. The same CDR3 also results from other DNA sequences found in this sample.

The J gene is TRBJ1-1, the V gene TRBV19, with D perhaps TRBD1 (5 bases). This sequence originates from a woman aged 50 to 60 who had recovered from COVID-19. Sequencing was carried out using PBMCs or T cells enriched from blood (not recorded which). CDR3 sequence: CASSIDRGTEAFF. As DNA, the CDR3 is TGTGCCAGTAGTATAGATCGGGGGACTGAAGCTTTCTTT.